This entry lists 13 T cell receptor beta chains sequenced from one sample in a study of T cell changes during pregnancy in multiple sclerosis. Profiling relied on immunoSEQ multiplex PCR, and the TCRdb table lists in-frame clones only, not all of them. In the table there are around 70,000 clones, approximately 94% of which are singletons. Sequences were derived from peripheral blood, sampled in the third trimester of pregnancy. These receptors all stem from a female donor with multiple sclerosis, enrolled in a pregnancy study.

This chain joins TRBV7-7 and TRBJ2-5; D unresolved. CDR3 length: 14 residues. Germline values: CDR1 SSHAT, CDR2 FNYEAQ (reference sequence). V was shortened by 5 bases and J by 4 bases, with 14 bases between the two germline ends. As DNA, the CDR3 is TGTGCCAGCAGCCCTCAAGCCGTTGGAGAGACCCAGTACTTC. Translating gives CASSPQAVGETQYF.

The chain carries TRBV7-9 and TRBJ1-1, with 10 bases matching TRBD1. The CDR3 is 15 amino acids. Looked up from germline, CDR1 is SEHNR and CDR2 is FQNEAQ (reference sequence). Trimming at V came to 3 bases and at J to 7 bases, leaving 8 bases not matched to a gene. CDR3 DNA sequence: TGTGCCAGCAGCTTGGACAGGGGGGACAGACTTGAAGCTTTCTTT. This gives the protein CASSLDRGDRLEAFF. Combining the CDR3 with reference TRBV7-9 and TRBJ1-1 gives the whole variable domain DTGVSQNPRHKITKRGQNVTFRCDPISEHNRLYWYRQTLGQGPEFLTYFQNEAQLEKSRLLSDRFSAERPKGSFSTLEIQRTEQGDSAMYLCASSLDRGDRLEAFFGQGTRLTVV.

The chain is built from TRBV5-6 and TRBJ2-6, with 15 bases lining up with TRBD2. V shed 5 bases and J 0 bases; nucleotides not matched to a gene: 3. Germline CDR1 is SGHDT and CDR2 is YYEEEE. The CDR3 is 18 residues long. This CDR3 is CASSKGLAGGSGANVLTF. CDR3 bases: TGTGCCAGCAGTAAGGGACTAGCGGGGGGCTCTGGGGCCAACGTCCTGACTTTC. Drawing the rest from reference TRBV5-6 and TRBJ2-6, the complete variable domain is DAGVTQSPTHLIKTRGQQVTLRCSPKSGHDTVSWYQQALGQGPQFIFQYYEEEERQRGNFPDRFSGHQFPNYSSELNVNALLLGDSALYLCASSKGLAGGSGANVLTFGAGSRLTVL.

The chain joins TRBV5-1 to TRBJ1-1; possibly TRBD1 for D (6 bases). The germline V and J ends were trimmed by 1 base and 1 base, with 14 bases remaining between them. CDR3 length equals 16 residues. Germline lookup yields CDR1 SGHRS and CDR2 YFSETQ. The CDR3 here is CASSLRPAGANTEAFF. The CDR3, as DNA: TGCGCCAGCAGCTTGAGGCCCGCAGGGGCGAACACTGAAGCTTTCTTT.

The rearrangement joins TRBV15 to TRBJ1-3; D may be TRBD1 (5 bases). Trimming cost V 0 bases and J 3 bases, with 6 bases left between them. Germline lookup yields CDR1 LNHNV and CDR2 YYDKDF (reference sequence). The CDR3 is 14 amino acids. CDR3: CATSREGLGNTIYF. DNA for the CDR3: TGTGCCACCAGCAGAGAGGGGCTTGGAAACACCATATATTTT. Drawing the rest from reference TRBV15 and TRBJ1-3, the complete variable domain is DAMVIQNPRYQVTQFGKPVTLSCSQTLNHNVMYWYQQKSSQAPKLLFHYYDKDFNNEADTPDNFQSRRPNTSFCFLDIRSPGLGDTAMYLCATSREGLGNTIYFGEGSWLTVV.

CDR3 in DNA: TGTGCCAGCAGCGTCCTTGGGGGTCTGGGGCGGGGGGACCAAGAGACCCAGTACTTC. This encodes CASSVLGGLGRGDQETQYF. The J gene is TRBJ2-5, the V gene TRBV7-9, with 8 bases fitting TRBD2. V dropped 5 bases and J dropped 0; count of bases not matched to a gene: 17. This CDR3 has 19 amino acids. Germline lookup yields CDR1 SEHNR and CDR2 FQNEAQ (reference sequence). The full variable domain, in which reference TRBV7-9 and TRBJ2-5 provide the parts outside the CDR3, is DTGVSQNPRHKITKRGQNVTFRCDPISEHNRLYWYRQTLGQGPEFLTYFQNEAQLEKSRLLSDRFSAERPKGSFSTLEIQRTEQGDSAMYLCASSVLGGLGRGDQETQYFGPGTRLLVL.

This clone appeared once. The chain uses TRBV30 and TRBJ2-7, with D possibly matching TRBD1 (6 bases). V lost 1 base, J lost 12 bases, and 10 bases lay in between. CDR3 length: 10 amino acids. Germline V gives CDR1 GTSNPN, CDR2 SVGIG (reference sequence). CDR3 amino acids: CAWSDRVAYF. The CDR3 DNA reads TGTGCCTGGAGTGACAGGGTGGCGTACTTC.

The chain uses TRBV4-3 and TRBJ1-2; 7 bases are shared with TRBD1. V lost 0 bases, J lost 1 base, and 2 bases stayed unmatched. There are 15 residues in the CDR3. Germline V gene lookup returns CDR1 LGHNA and CDR2 YSLEER. Here the CDR3 reads CASSQDDRDNYGYTF. Written as DNA, the CDR3 is TGCGCCAGCAGCCAAGACGACAGGGATAACTATGGCTACACCTTC.

The chain employs TRBV9 and TRBJ1-6, with 9 bases lining up with TRBD1. Trimming took 3 bases from V and 9 from J; bases not matched to a gene: 10. This CDR3 comprises 16 residues. Germline V CDR1 and CDR2: SGDLS, YYNGEE. The CDR3 coding sequence is TGTGCCAGCAGCGGCGGAGTCGGGACAGGGAGTTCACCCCTCCACTTT. Residues: CASSGGVGTGSSPLHF. Based on the CDR3 plus reference TRBV9 and TRBJ1-6, the full variable domain is DSGVTQTPKHLITATGQRVTLRCSPRSGDLSVYWYQQSLDQGLQFLIQYYNGEERAKGNILERFSAQQFPDLHSELNLSSLELGDSALYFCASSGGVGTGSSPLHFGNGTRLTVT.

This chain links TRBV19 with TRBJ2-3; TRBD2 might be the D (5 bases). The CDR3 runs 16 residues. The V and J ends lost 3 bases and 0 bases respectively, with 13 bases between them. Germline V CDR1 and CDR2: LNHDA, SQIVND (reference sequence). For the CDR3, the DNA is TGTGCCAGTAGTATGGGTTCGGGGTTTAGCACAGATACGCAGTATTTT. It yields the protein CASSMGSGFSTDTQYF. Combining the CDR3 with reference TRBV19 and TRBJ2-3 gives the whole variable domain DGGITQSPKYLFRKEGQNVTLSCEQNLNHDAMYWYRQDPGQGLRLIYYSQIVNDFQKGDIAEGYSVSREKKESFPLTVTSAQKNPTAFYLCASSMGSGFSTDTQYFGPGTRLTVL.

V usage is TRBV6-5 and J usage is TRBJ2-1; the match to TRBD2 covers 8 bases. Germline CDR1 MNHEY, CDR2 SVGAGI. V lost 5 bases to trimming and J lost 7 bases; unmatched junction nucleotides: 4. This CDR3 is 13 amino acids long. CDR3: CASSVGTRNEQFF. DNA of the CDR3: TGTGCCAGCAGTGTTGGGACTAGGAATGAGCAGTTCTTC.

The chain uses TRBV7-2 and TRBJ2-2, with a tentative D call TRBD2 (6 bases). Germline CDR1 reads SGHTA; CDR2 reads FQGNSA. CDR3 length: 14 amino acids. Trimming took off 1 base at V and 6 bases at J, with 9 bases between the two ends. The CDR3 nucleotides are TGTGCCAGCAGCTTAGTAACTAGCCCCGGGGAGCTGTTTTTT. Amino acid sequence: CASSLVTSPGELFF.

V usage is TRBV18 and J usage is TRBJ1-3, with D possibly TRBD1 on 6 matching bases. V lost 3 bases and J lost 3, with 21 bases in between. The CDR3 is 18 amino acids. Germline V CDR1 and CDR2: KGHSH, LQKENI. CDR3 amino acids: CASSPPGGPVTYGNTIYF. Here the CDR3 DNA reads TGTGCCAGCTCACCCCCGGGGGGCCCAGTAACGTATGGAAACACCATATATTTT.